These 21 T cell receptor beta chains were all obtained from the same sample, sequenced in a study of blood T cell repertoires in COVID-19. Profiled with immunoSEQ multiplex PCR; TCRdb holds only in-frame clones, not every one. The sample includes around 98,000 clones, about 81% of them seen just once. Specimen: peripheral blood. These receptors were obtained from a woman aged 55-69 years with acute or convalescent COVID-19.

This chain connects TRBV28 to TRBJ1-1; 7 positions match TRBD1. Germline V CDR1 and CDR2: MDHEN, SYDVKM. The ends lost 5 bases at V and 0 bases at J; junction bases unmatched: 6. This CDR3 is built from 15 residues. This CDR3 is CASSAYRGLNTEAFF. As DNA, the CDR3 is TGTGCCAGCAGTGCCTACAGGGGCTTGAACACTGAAGCTTTCTTT.

The chain combines TRBV7-3 with TRBJ2-1, with TRBD1 as a possible D gene (5 bases). V was shortened by 5 bases and J by 3 bases, with 17 bases between the two germline ends. This CDR3 region has 16 residues. Looked up from germline, CDR1 is SGHTA and CDR2 is FQGTGA. CDR3 nucleotide sequence: TGTGCCAGCAGCCCGCCGGGTTCCACAGGCTACAATGAGCAGTTCTTC. This sequence encodes CASSPPGSTGYNEQFF.

The rearrangement joins TRBV20-1 to TRBJ1-2; TRBD1 matches 9 bases. V shed 3 bases and J 4 bases; nucleotides not matched to a gene: 3. CDR1 is DFQATT and CDR2 is SNEGSKA in the germline V gene (reference sequence). CDR3 length equals 13 residues. The CDR3 protein is CSASETGGYGYTF. As DNA, the CDR3 is TGCAGTGCTAGTGAGACAGGGGGCTATGGCTACACCTTC.

This chain links TRBV10-3 with TRBJ1-1; 9 bases are a match to TRBD1. The junction had 3 bases not matched to a gene; V was cut back by 7 bases and J by 0 bases. Germline V CDR1 and CDR2: ENHRY, SYGVKD. The CDR3 extends over 14 amino acids. The DNA for the CDR3 is TGTGCCATCACACGACAGGGGGTGAACACTGAAGCTTTCTTT. Its protein is CAITRQGVNTEAFF.

This chain joins TRBV30 and TRBJ1-3; tentatively, D is TRBD1 (6 bases). V shed 3 bases and J shed 0 bases, with 12 bases lying between them. CDR1 GTSNPN and CDR2 SVGIG come from the germline V gene (reference sequence). This CDR3 has 15 amino acids. Written as DNA, the CDR3 is TGTGCCTGGAGCGAGGGGACAATCTCTGGAAACACCATATATTTT. The encoded protein is CAWSEGTISGNTIYF.

The table lists this clone with a few counts. The chain links TRBV30 to TRBJ1-2, with D possibly matching TRBD1 (6 bases). V lost 3 bases to trimming and J lost 2 bases, with 13 bases between them. CDR3 length equals 14 residues. Germline CDR1 GTSNPN, CDR2 SVGIG (reference sequence). In nucleotides, the CDR3 is TGTGCCTGGAGGTGGGGCAGGGGAAACTATGGCTACACCTTC. Residues: CAWRWGRGNYGYTF.

CDR3 residues: CASSFQGTGGGNTIYF. CDR3 sequence (DNA): TGTGCCAGCAGCTTCCAAGGGACAGGGGGTGGAAACACCATATATTTT. The genes are TRBV7-2 and TRBJ1-3, with TRBD1 matching 11 bases. CDR3 length equals 16 residues. Unmatched junction bases numbered 4, after V lost 3 bases and J lost 3 bases. CDR1 and CDR2 (germline): SGHTA, FQGNSA.

This chain links TRBV6-2 or TRBV6-3 with TRBJ1-1; D might be TRBD1 (5 bases). The CDR3 is 12 amino acids. The V end lost 2 bases, the J end lost 8 bases, and 9 bases lay between the germline ends. The germline CDR1 and CDR2 sequences are MNHEY and SVGEGT. The CDR3 sequence is CASSYPDREAFF. As DNA, the CDR3 is TGTGCCAGCAGTTACCCTGACAGAGAAGCTTTCTTT.

The V gene is TRBV5-1, the J gene TRBJ1-1, with 9 bases that match TRBD1. J gave up 5 bases and V 5 bases, and 13 bases lay outside the gene matches. Germline loops: CDR1 SGHRS, CDR2 YFSETQ. The CDR3 spans 16 residues. The CDR3 loop reads CASRTTGGTFGTEAFF. The DNA of the CDR3 is TGCGCCAGCAGAACTACAGGGGGCACGTTTGGAACTGAAGCTTTCTTT. The full variable domain, in which reference TRBV5-1 and TRBJ1-1 provide the parts outside the CDR3, is KAGVTQTPRYLIKTRGQQVTLSCSPISGHRSVSWYQQTPGQGLQFLFEYFSETQRNKGNFPGRFSGRQFSNSRSEMNVSTLELGDSALYLCASRTTGGTFGTEAFFGQGTRLTVV.

This chain connects TRBV7-3 to TRBJ2-3; the match to TRBD2 covers 9 bases. Germline CDR1 SGHTA, CDR2 FQGTGA. Unmatched junction bases numbered 11, after V lost 6 bases and J lost 4 bases. The CDR3 sequence is 16 residues long. CDR3 protein: CASSYTAGGPSDTQYF. DNA for the CDR3: TGTGCCAGCAGTTACACCGCGGGGGGGCCTTCAGATACGCAGTATTTT.

This chain joins TRBV29-1 and TRBJ2-1; 13 bases match TRBD2. CDR3 size: 17 residues. Germline assignment: CDR1 SQVTM and CDR2 ANQGSEA. The V gene end was trimmed by 6 bases and the J gene end by 5 bases; junction bases not matched to a gene: 13. CDR3 DNA sequence: TGCAGCGTCGACCCCTATACTAGCGGGGGGGAAAACAATGAGCAGTTCTTC. It specifies CSVDPYTSGGENNEQFF.

J is TRBJ2-5 and V is TRBV5-4, with 8 bases lining up with TRBD2. CDR3 length: 15 residues. CDR1 is SGHNT, CDR2 YYREEE, per germline (reference sequence). Trimming at V came to 2 bases and at J to 4 bases, leaving 7 bases not matched to a gene. CDR3: CASSFSGGAGETQYF. The CDR3 DNA sequence: TGTGCCAGCAGCTTCTCCGGGGGGGCAGGAGAGACCCAGTACTTC.

V gene TRBV3-1 (or the pseudogene TRBV3-2) combines with J gene TRBJ1-1; maybe TRBD1 (6 bases). Between the trimmed V and J ends, which lost 2 bases and 6 bases, there was a span of 10 bases. The CDR3 loop spans 13 amino acids. CDR1 is LGHDT and CDR2 is YNNKEL in the germline V gene (reference sequence). The CDR3 protein is CASSQTGGPEAFF. In DNA, the CDR3 is TGTGCCAGCAGCCAAACGGGGGGCCCTGAAGCTTTCTTT.

This clone appeared once. J is TRBJ2-1 and V is TRBV9, with 7 bases fitting TRBD2. The CDR3 has 17 amino acids. CDR1 SGDLS and CDR2 YYNGEE come from the germline V gene. Trimming took 0 bases from V and 0 from J; bases not matched to a gene: 6. The CDR3 DNA sequence: TGTGCCAGCAGCGTAGTTCCCCGGACTAGCTCCTACAATGAGCAGTTCTTC. It codes for CASSVVPRTSSYNEQFF.

The V and J genes are TRBV5-1 and TRBJ2-7; perhaps TRBD2 as D (5 bases). The V end lost 2 bases, the J end lost 5 bases, and 14 bases lay between the germline ends. CDR3 length: 14 amino acids. Germline CDR1 is SGHRS and CDR2 is YFSETQ. In nucleotides, the CDR3 is TGCGCCAGCAGCTTTGGTACGGGAATCGACGAGCAGTACTTC. Its protein product is CASSFGTGIDEQYF. The full variable domain, completed using reference TRBV5-1 and TRBJ2-7, is KAGVTQTPRYLIKTRGQQVTLSCSPISGHRSVSWYQQTPGQGLQFLFEYFSETQRNKGNFPGRFSGRQFSNSRSEMNVSTLELGDSALYLCASSFGTGIDEQYFGPGTRLTVT.

This sequence joins TRBV9 and TRBJ2-1, with D possibly TRBD2 on 7 matching bases. Trimming took 5 bases from V and 7 from J, leaving 22 bases between them. The CDR3 runs 16 residues. CDR1 is SGDLS and CDR2 is YYNGEE in the germline V gene. The CDR3 bases are TGTGCCAGCAGTCCTACTTTAGGGGGGGCCGAAAATGAGCAGTTCTTC. Translating it yields CASSPTLGGAENEQFF. Variable domain in full (rest from reference TRBV9 and TRBJ2-1): DSGVTQTPKHLITATGQRVTLRCSPRSGDLSVYWYQQSLDQGLQFLIQYYNGEERAKGNILERFSAQQFPDLHSELNLSSLELGDSALYFCASSPTLGGAENEQFFGPGTRLTVL.

This rearrangement joins TRBV30 to TRBJ1-3; 7 bases fit TRBD1. From germline, CDR1 is GTSNPN and CDR2 SVGIG (reference sequence). V lost 5 bases to trimming and J lost 2 bases; unmatched junction nucleotides: 3. The CDR3 totals 13 residues. The CDR3 region is CAWQGEAGNTIYF. CDR3 nucleotides: TGTGCCTGGCAGGGGGAAGCTGGAAACACCATATATTTT. Filled out from reference TRBV30 and TRBJ1-3, the complete variable domain reads SQTIHQWPATLVQPVGSPLSLECTVEGTSNPNLYWYRQAAGRGLQLLFYSVGIGQISSEVPQNLSASRPQDRQFILSSKKLLLSDSGFYLCAWQGEAGNTIYFGEGSWLTVV.

Notes on this clone: At one end the junction does not follow the germline gene, possibly because of a read error. This sequence joins TRBV7-7 and TRBJ1-4; the match to TRBD1 covers 9 bases. Germline V gives CDR1 SSHAT, CDR2 FNYEAQ (reference sequence). The CDR3 is 14 residues long. CDR3 loop: CASSPGQGDEKLFF. CDR3 DNA: TGTGCTAGCAGCCCGGGACAGGGAGACGAAAAACTGTTTTTT.

This clone was detected once. The gene calls are TRBV15 and TRBJ2-5, with D perhaps TRBD2 (6 bases). Germline CDR1 reads LNHNV; CDR2 reads YYDKDF (reference sequence). The CDR3 length is 15 residues. V was trimmed by 3 bases and J by 2 bases, leaving 13 bases between them. CDR3 nucleotide sequence: TGTGCCACCAGCAGCAGACTAGAGCAGCAAGAGACCCAGTACTTC. This encodes CATSSRLEQQETQYF.

The V and J genes are TRBV6-6 and TRBJ1-1; D is unresolved. Trimming cost V 4 bases and J 5 bases, with 14 bases left between them. The germline V gene encodes CDR1 MNHNY and CDR2 SVGAGI (reference sequence). This CDR3 is 14 amino acids long. CDR3 in amino acids: CASSSTSRGTEAFF. In DNA form, the CDR3 reads TGTGCCAGCAGTTCAACATCCAGAGGGACTGAAGCTTTCTTT.

This chain uses TRBV30 with TRBJ1-1; D not certain. The ends were cut back, 0 bases at V and 8 bases at J, with 10 bases in the middle. Per the germline V gene, CDR1 is GTSNPN and CDR2 is SVGIG (reference sequence). This CDR3 region has 12 residues. As DNA, the CDR3 is TGTGCCTGGAGTGTAGAAGGGAGCGAAGCTTTCTTT. Amino acid sequence: CAWSVEGSEAFF.